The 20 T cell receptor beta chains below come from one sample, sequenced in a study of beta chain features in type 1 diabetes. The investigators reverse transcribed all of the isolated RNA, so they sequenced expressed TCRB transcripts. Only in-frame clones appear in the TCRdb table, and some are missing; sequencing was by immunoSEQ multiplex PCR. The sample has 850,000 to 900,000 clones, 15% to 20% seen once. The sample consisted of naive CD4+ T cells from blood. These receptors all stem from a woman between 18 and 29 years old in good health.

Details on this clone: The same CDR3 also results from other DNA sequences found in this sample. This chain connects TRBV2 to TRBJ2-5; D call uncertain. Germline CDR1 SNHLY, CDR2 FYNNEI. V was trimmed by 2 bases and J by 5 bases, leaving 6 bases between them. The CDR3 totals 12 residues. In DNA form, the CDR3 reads TGTGCCAGCAGTGAAAGGGTTGAGACCCAGTACTTC. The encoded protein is CASSERVETQYF.

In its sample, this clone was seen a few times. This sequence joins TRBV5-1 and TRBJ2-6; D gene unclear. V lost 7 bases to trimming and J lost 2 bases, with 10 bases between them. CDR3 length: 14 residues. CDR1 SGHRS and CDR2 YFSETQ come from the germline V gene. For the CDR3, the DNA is TGCGCCAGCTGCACCGTACCTGGGGCCAACGTCCTGACTTTC. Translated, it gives CASCTVPGANVLTF. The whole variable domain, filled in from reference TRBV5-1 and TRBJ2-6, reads KAGVTQTPRYLIKTRGQQVTLSCSPISGHRSVSWYQQTPGQGLQFLFEYFSETQRNKGNFPGRFSGRQFSNSRSEMNVSTLELGDSALYLCASCTVPGANVLTFGAGSRLTVL.

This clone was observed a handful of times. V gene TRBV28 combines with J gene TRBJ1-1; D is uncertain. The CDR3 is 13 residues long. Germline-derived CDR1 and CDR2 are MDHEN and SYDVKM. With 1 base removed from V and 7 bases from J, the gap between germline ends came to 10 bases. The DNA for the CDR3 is TGTGCCAGCAGTTTATCGTTGCGCAGTGAAGCTTTCTTT. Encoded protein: CASSLSLRSEAFF.

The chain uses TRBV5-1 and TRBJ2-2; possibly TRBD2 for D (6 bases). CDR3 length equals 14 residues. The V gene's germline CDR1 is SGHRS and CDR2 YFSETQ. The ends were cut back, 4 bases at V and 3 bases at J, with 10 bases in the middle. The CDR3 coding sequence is TGCGCCAGCAGCGTAGGGACTTACACCGGGGAGCTGTTTTTT. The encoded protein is CASSVGTYTGELFF.

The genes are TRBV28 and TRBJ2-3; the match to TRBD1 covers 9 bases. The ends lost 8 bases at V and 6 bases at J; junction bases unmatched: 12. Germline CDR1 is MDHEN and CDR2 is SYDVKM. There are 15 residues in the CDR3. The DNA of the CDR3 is TGTGCCAGCGCCGTTAACAGGGGGCTCACGGATACGCAGTATTTT. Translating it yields CASAVNRGLTDTQYF.

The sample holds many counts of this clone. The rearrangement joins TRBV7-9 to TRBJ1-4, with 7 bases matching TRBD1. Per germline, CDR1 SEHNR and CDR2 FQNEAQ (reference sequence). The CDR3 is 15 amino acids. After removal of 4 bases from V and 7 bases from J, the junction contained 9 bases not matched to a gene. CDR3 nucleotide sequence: TGTGCCAGCAGCTCAAAGGACAGGCTCGGTGAAAAACTGTTTTTT. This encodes CASSSKDRLGEKLFF.

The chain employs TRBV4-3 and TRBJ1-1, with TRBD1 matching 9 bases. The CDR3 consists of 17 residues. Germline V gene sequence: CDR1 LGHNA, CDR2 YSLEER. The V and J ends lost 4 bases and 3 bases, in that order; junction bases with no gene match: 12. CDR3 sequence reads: CASSRVPGQGMYTEAFF. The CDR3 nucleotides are TGCGCCAGCAGCCGCGTACCGGGACAGGGAATGTACACTGAAGCTTTCTTT.

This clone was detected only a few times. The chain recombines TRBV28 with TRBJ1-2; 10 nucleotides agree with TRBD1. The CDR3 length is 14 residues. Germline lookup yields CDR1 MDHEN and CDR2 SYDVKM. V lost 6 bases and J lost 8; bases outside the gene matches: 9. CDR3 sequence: CASRDGQGVAGYTF. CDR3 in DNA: TGTGCCAGCAGAGACGGACAGGGGGTAGCAGGCTACACCTTC.

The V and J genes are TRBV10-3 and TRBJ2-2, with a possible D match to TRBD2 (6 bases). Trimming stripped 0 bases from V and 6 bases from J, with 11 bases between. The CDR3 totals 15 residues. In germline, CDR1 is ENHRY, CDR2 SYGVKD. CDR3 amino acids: CAISESRRGAGELFF. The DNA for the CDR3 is TGTGCCATCAGTGAGTCTAGGCGCGGGGCCGGGGAGCTGTTTTTT.

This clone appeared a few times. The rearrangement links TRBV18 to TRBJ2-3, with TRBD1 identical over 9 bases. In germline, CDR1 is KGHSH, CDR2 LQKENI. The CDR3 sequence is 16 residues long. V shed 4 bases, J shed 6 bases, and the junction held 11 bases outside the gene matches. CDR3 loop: CASSLQGALRMDTQYF. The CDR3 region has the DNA TGTGCCAGCTCACTACAGGGGGCCCTCCGGATGGATACGCAGTATTTT.

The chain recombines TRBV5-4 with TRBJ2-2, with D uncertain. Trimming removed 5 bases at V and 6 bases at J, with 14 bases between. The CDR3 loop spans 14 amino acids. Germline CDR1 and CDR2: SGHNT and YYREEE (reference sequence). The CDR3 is CASRRLGRAGELFF. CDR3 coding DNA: TGTGCCAGCAGACGACTTGGACGTGCCGGGGAGCTGTTTTTT.

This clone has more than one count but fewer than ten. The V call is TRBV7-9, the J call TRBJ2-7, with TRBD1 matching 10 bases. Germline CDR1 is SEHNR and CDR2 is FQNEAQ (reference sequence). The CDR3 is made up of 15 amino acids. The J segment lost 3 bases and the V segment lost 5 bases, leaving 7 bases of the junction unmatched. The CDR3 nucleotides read TGTGCCAGCAGCCTGAGACAGGGGGCGGGCTACGAGCAGTACTTC. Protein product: CASSLRQGAGYEQYF. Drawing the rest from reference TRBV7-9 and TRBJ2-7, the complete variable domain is DTGVSQNPRHKITKRGQNVTFRCDPISEHNRLYWYRQTLGQGPEFLTYFQNEAQLEKSRLLSDRFSAERPKGSFSTLEIQRTEQGDSAMYLCASSLRQGAGYEQYFGPGTRLTVT.

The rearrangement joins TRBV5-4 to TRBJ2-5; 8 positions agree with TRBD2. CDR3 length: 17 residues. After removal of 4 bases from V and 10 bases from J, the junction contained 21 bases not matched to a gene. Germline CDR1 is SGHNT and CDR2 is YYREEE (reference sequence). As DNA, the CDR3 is TGTGCCAGCAGCCAAGACGGAGCGGGAGTTAGTGGGAGACACCAGTACTTC. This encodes CASSQDGAGVSGRHQYF. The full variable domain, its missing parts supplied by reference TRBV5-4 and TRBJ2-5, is ETGVTQSPTHLIKTRGQQVTLRCSSQSGHNTVSWYQQALGQGPQFIFQYYREEENGRGNFPPRFSGLQFPNYSSELNVNALELDDSALYLCASSQDGAGVSGRHQYFGPGTRLLVL.

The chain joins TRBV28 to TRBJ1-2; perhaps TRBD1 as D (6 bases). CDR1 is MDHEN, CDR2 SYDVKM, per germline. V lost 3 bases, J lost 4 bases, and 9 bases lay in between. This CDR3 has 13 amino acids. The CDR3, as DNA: TGTGCCAGCAGTTTGATGACAGGCTATGGCTACACCTTC. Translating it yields CASSLMTGYGYTF.

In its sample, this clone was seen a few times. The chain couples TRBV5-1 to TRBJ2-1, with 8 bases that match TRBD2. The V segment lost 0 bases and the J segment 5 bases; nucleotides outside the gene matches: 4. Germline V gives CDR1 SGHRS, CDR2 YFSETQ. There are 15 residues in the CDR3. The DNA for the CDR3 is TGCGCCAGCAGCTTGGGAGCGGGAGCTGACAATGAGCAGTTCTTC. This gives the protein CASSLGAGADNEQFF. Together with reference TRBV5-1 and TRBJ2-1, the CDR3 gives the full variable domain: KAGVTQTPRYLIKTRGQQVTLSCSPISGHRSVSWYQQTPGQGLQFLFEYFSETQRNKGNFPGRFSGRQFSNSRSEMNVSTLELGDSALYLCASSLGAGADNEQFFGPGTRLTVL.

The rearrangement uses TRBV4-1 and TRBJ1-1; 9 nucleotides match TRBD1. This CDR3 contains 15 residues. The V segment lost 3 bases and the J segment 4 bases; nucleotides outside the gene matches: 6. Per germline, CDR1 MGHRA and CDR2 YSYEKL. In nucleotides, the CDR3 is TGCGCCAGCAGCCAGCCAAGACAGGGGGGCACTGAAGCTTTCTTT. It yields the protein CASSQPRQGGTEAFF.

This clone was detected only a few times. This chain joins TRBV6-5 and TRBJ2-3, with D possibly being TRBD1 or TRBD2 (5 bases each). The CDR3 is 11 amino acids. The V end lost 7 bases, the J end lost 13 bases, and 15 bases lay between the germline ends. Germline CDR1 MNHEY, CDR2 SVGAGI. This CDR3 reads CASTQGSGEYF. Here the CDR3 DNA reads TGTGCCAGCACCCAGGGCTCCGGGGAGTATTTT.

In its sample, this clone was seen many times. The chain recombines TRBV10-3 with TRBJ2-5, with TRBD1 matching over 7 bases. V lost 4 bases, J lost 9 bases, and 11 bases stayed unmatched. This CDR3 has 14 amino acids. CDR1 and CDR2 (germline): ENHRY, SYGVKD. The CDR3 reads CAISGGTVQQAQYF. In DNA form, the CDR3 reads TGTGCCATCAGTGGAGGGACAGTACAACAGGCCCAGTACTTC.

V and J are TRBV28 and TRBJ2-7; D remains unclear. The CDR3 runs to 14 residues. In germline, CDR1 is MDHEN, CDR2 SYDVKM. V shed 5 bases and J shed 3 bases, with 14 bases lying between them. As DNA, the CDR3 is TGTGCCAGCAGTCCGCAACAAGTATTCTACGAGCAGTACTTC. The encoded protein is CASSPQQVFYEQYF.

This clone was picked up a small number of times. For the CDR3, the DNA is TGTGCCAGCTCACCGCTAGCGACTAGCGGTAACTACGAGCAGTACTTC. Translation gives CASSPLATSGNYEQYF. This chain links TRBV18 with TRBJ2-7, with 9 positions matching TRBD2. The CDR3 is made up of 16 amino acids. V lost 3 bases and J lost 3; bases outside the gene matches: 9. CDR1 is KGHSH and CDR2 is LQKENI in the germline V gene.